This T cell receptor (beta chain) derives from a study of cytomegalovirus exposure and HLA in healthy donors. Researchers ran the PCR with 60 Vbeta and 13 Jbeta primers. Method: immunoSEQ multiplex PCR; TCRdb's copy keeps in-frame clones and lacks some. The sample lists roughly 80,000 clones; about 75% were seen once. The CDR3 sequence is 18 residues long. The V gene end was trimmed by 6 bases and the J gene end by 3 bases; junction bases not matched to a gene: 16. Germline CDR1 reads SGHAT; CDR2 reads FQNNGV. Sequencing was done on a sample of PBMCs. This sequence joins TRBV11-2 and TRBJ1-4; TRBD1 matches at 7 bases. The clonotype originates from a man in his 60s in good health and CMV-seropositive. DNA for the CDR3: TGTGCCAGCAGTTTTCTTACAGGGGCGACTCCTGCTAATGAAAAACTGTTTTTT. Its translation is CASSFLTGATPANEKLFF.